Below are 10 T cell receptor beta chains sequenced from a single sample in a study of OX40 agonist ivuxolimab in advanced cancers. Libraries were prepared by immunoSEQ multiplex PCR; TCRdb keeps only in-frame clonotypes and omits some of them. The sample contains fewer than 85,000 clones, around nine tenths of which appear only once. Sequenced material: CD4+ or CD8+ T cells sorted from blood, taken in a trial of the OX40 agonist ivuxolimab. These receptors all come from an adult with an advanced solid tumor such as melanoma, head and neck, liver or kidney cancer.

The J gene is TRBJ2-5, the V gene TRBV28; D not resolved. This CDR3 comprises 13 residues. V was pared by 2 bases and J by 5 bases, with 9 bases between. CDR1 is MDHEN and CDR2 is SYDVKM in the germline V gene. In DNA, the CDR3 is TGTGCCAGCAGTTTAGAGAGCAAGGAGACCCAGTACTTC. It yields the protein CASSLESKETQYF.

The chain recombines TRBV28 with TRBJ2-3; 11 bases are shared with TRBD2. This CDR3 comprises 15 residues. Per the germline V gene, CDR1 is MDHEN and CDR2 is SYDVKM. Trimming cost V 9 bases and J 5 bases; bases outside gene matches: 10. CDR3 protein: CASKPVSGGGDTQYF. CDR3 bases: TGTGCCAGTAAACCCGTTAGCGGGGGGGGAGATACGCAGTATTTT.

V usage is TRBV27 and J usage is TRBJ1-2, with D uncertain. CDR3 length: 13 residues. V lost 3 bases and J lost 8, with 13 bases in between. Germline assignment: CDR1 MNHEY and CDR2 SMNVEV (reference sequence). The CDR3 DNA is TGTGCCAGCAGTTTTGGGGTCGCCGGGGGCTACACCTTC. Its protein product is CASSFGVAGGYTF.

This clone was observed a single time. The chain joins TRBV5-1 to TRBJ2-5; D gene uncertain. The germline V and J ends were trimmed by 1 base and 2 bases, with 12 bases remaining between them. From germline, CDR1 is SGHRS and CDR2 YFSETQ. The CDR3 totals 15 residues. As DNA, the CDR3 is TGCGCCAGCAGCTTGTCCCCGGCCGGGCAAGAGACCCAGTACTTC. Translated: CASSLSPAGQETQYF.

CDR3 sequence: CASSLGMSYNSPLHF. CDR3 coding DNA: TGCGCCAGCAGCTTAGGGATGTCCTATAATTCACCCCTCCACTTT. The V call is TRBV5-1, the J call TRBJ1-6, with D hard to call. CDR1 and CDR2 (germline): SGHRS, YFSETQ. The CDR3 has 15 residues. Trimming shortened V by 2 bases and J by 1 base, and 7 bases separated the two germline ends. Supplemented by reference TRBV5-1 and TRBJ1-6, the full variable domain reads KAGVTQTPRYLIKTRGQQVTLSCSPISGHRSVSWYQQTPGQGLQFLFEYFSETQRNKGNFPGRFSGRQFSNSRSEMNVSTLELGDSALYLCASSLGMSYNSPLHFGNGTRLTVT.

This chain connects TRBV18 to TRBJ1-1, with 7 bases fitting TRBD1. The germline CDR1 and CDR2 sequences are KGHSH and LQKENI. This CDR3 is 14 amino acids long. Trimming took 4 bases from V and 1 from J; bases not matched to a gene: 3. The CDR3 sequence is CASSRTGQNTEAFF. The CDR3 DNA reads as TGTGCCAGCTCACGGACAGGACAGAACACTGAAGCTTTCTTT.

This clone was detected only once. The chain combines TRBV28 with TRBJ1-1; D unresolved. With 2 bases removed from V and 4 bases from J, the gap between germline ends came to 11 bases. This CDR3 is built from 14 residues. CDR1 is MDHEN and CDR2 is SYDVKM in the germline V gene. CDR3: CASSLVGPFTEAFF. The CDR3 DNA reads TGTGCCAGCAGTTTAGTAGGGCCTTTCACTGAAGCTTTCTTT.

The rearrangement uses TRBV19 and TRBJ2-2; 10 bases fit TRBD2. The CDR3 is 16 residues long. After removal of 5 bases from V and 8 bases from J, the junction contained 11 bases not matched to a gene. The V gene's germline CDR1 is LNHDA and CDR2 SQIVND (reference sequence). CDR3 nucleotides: TGTGCCAGTAGTTGGAGGAGCGGGAGGGCCGGAGGGGAGCTGTTTTTT. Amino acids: CASSWRSGRAGGELFF. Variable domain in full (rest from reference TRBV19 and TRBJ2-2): DGGITQSPKYLFRKEGQNVTLSCEQNLNHDAMYWYRQDPGQGLRLIYYSQIVNDFQKGDIAEGYSVSREKKESFPLTVTSAQKNPTAFYLCASSWRSGRAGGELFFGEGSRLTVL.

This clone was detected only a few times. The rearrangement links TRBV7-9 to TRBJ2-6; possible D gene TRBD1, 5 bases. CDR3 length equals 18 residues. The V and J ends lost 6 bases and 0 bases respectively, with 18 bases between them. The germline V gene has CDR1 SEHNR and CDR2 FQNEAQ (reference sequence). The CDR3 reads CASSRVGHPLSGANVLTF. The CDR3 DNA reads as TGTGCCAGCAGTCGGGTAGGACATCCCCTCTCTGGGGCCAACGTCCTGACTTTC.

The CDR3 DNA reads TGTGCCAGCAGCTTCCCGGGGGATACGCAGTATTTT. This gives the protein CASSFPGDTQYF. J is TRBJ2-3 and V is TRBV27; D may be TRBD2 (5 bases). The CDR3 is 12 residues long. CDR1 and CDR2 from the germline V gene are MNHEY and SMNVEV (reference sequence). V was shortened by 6 bases and J by 6 bases, with 10 bases between the two germline ends.